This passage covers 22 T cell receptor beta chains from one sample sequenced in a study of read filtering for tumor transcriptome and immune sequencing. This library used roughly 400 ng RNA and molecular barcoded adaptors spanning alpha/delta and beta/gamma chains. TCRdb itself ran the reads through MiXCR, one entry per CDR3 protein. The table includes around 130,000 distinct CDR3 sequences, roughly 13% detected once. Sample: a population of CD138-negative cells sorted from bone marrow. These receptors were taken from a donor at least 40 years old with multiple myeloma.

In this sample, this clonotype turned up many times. The CDR3 coding sequence is TGCGCCAGCAGCCGTGACAACCTATATAGCAATCAGCCCCAGCATTTT. Translation gives CASSRDNLYSNQPQHF. The chain couples TRBV4-1 to TRBJ1-5; D unclear. The CDR3 runs 16 residues. V was cut by 4 bases and J by 0 bases, with 13 bases left in between. Germline loops: CDR1 MGHRA, CDR2 YSYEKL.

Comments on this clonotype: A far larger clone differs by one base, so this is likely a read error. This CDR3 reads CASSLELAGSNPTYERYF. The CDR3 nucleotides read TGCGCCAGCAGCTTAGAACTAGCGGGATCGAACCCCACCTACGAGCGGTACTTC. The chain joins TRBV13 to TRBJ2-7; 10 bases map to TRBD2. This CDR3 is 18 amino acids long. Per the germline V gene, CDR1 is PRHDT and CDR2 is FYEKMQ (reference sequence). The full variable domain, its missing parts supplied by reference TRBV13 and TRBJ2-7, is AAGVIQSPRHLIKEKRETATLKCYPIPRHDTVYWYQQGPGQDPQFLISFYEKMQSDKGSIPDRFSAQQFSDYHSELNMSSLELGDSALYFCASSLELAGSNPTYERYFGPGTRLTVT.

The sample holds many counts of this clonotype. Written as DNA, the CDR3 is TGCGCCAGCCGGGACAGGGGGAATGAGCAGTTCTTC. Translated, it gives CASRDRGNEQFF. The chain joins TRBV10-1 to TRBJ2-1, with 11 bases aligning to TRBD1. In germline, CDR1 is WNHNN, CDR2 SYGVQD (reference sequence). V shed 8 bases and J 7 bases; nucleotides not matched to a gene: 1. The CDR3 totals 12 residues.

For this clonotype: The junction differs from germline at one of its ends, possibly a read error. CDR3 sequence: CAWTTGVYTGAFF. The DNA of the CDR3 is TGTGCCTGGACCACAGGGGTTTACACTGGAGCTTTCTTT. The V gene is TRBV30, the J gene TRBJ1-1; 7 bases align to TRBD1. The CDR3 is 13 residues long. Germline V CDR1 and CDR2: GTSNPN, SVGIG (reference sequence).

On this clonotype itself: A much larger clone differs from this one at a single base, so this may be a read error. The CDR3 region is CASSLGLLNTEVFF. As DNA, the CDR3 is TGCGCCAGCAGCTTGGGGCTCTTGAACACTGAAGTTTTCTTT. J is TRBJ1-1 and V is TRBV5-1; D is unresolved. CDR1 is SGHRS, CDR2 YFSETQ, per germline. The CDR3 runs 14 residues.

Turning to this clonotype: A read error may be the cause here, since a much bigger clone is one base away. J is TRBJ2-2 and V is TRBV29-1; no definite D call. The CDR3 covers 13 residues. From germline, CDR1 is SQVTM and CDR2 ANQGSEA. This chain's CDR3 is CRVPAENTGELFF. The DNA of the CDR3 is TGCAGGGTTCCGGCAGAGAACACCGGGGAGCTGTTTTTT.

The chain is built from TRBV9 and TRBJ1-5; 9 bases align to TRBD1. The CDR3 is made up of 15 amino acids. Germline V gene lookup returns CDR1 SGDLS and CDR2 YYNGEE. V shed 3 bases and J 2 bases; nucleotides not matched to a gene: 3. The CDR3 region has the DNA TGTGCCAGCAGCGCCACAGGGGGCGGCAATCAGCCCCAGCATTTT. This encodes CASSATGGGNQPQHF.

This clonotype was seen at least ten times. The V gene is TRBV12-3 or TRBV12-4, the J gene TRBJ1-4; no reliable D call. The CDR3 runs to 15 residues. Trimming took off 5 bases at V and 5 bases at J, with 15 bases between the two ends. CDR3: CASSPWGAANEKLFF. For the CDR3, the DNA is TGTGCCAGCAGTCCTTGGGGAGCGGCAAATGAAAAACTGTTTTTT.

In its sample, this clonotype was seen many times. The CDR3 region is CATSDPGSGETQYF. The CDR3 nucleotides are TGTGCCACCAGTGATCCGGGGTCGGGAGAGACCCAGTACTTC. The genes are TRBV24-1 and TRBJ2-5, with TRBD2 as a possible D gene (5 bases). The germline CDR1 and CDR2 sequences are KGHDR and SFDVKD. The V end was cut by 3 bases, the J end by 4 bases, with 11 bases between. The CDR3 length is 14 residues.

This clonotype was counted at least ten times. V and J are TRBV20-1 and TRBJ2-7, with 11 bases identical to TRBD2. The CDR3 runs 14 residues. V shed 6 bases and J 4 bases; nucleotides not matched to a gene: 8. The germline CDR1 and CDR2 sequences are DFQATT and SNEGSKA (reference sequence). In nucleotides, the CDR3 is TGCAGTGCCTCCCCTAGCGGGGGGATATACGAGCAGTACTTC. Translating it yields CSASPSGGIYEQYF.

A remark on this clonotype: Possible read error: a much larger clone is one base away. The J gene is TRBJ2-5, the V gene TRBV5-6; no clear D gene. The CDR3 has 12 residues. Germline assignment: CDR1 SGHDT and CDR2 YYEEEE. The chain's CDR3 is CASSSDEETRYF. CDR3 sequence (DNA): TGTGCCAGCAGCTCCGACGAGGAGACCCGGTACTTC.

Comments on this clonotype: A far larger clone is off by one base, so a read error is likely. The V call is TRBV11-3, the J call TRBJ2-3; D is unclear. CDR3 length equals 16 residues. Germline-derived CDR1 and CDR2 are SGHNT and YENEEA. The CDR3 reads CASSQETFFTRDTQCF. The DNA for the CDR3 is TGTGCCAGCAGCCAAGAAACTTTTTTCACTCGAGATACGCAGTGTTTT. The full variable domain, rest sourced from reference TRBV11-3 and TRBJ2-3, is EAGVVQSPRYKIIEKKQPVAFWCNPISGHNTLYWYLQNLGQGPELLIRYENEEAVDDSQLPKDRFSAERLKGVDSTLKIQPAELGDSAVYLCASSQETFFTRDTQCFGPGTRLTVL.

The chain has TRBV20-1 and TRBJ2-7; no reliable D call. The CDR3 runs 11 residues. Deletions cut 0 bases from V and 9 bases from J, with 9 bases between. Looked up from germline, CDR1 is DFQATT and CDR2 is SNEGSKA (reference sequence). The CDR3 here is CSARDLVRQYF. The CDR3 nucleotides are TGCAGTGCTAGAGATCTAGTTCGGCAGTACTTC.

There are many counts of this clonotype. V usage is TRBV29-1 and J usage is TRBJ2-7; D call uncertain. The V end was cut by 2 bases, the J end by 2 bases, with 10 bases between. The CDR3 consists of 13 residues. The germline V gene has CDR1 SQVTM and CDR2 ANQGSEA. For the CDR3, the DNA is TGCAGCGTTGAAACACGACCAACCTACGAGCAGTACTTC. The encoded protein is CSVETRPTYEQYF.

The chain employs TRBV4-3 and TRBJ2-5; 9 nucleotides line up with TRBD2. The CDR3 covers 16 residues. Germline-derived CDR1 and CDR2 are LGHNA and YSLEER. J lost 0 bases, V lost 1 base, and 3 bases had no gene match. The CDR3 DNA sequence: TGCGCCAGCAGCCAAGGGACTAGCGCTTACCAAGAGACCCAGTACTTC. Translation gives CASSQGTSAYQETQYF.

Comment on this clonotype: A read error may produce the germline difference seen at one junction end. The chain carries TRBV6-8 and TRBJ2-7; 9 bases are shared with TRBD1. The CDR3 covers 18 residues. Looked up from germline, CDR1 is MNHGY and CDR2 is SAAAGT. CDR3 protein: CASRPGTGGEKTTPSGCF. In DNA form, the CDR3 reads TGTGCCAGCAGGCCAGGAACAGGGGGCGAGAAAACAACTCCTTCGGGGTGCTTC.

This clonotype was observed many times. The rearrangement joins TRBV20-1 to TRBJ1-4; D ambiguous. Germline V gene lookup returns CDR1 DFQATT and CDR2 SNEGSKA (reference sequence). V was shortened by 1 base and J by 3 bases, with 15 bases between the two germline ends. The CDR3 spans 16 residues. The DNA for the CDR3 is TGCAGTGCTAGAGCCGCTACCTGGGCTCCTAATGAAAAACTGTTTTTT. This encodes CSARAATWAPNEKLFF.

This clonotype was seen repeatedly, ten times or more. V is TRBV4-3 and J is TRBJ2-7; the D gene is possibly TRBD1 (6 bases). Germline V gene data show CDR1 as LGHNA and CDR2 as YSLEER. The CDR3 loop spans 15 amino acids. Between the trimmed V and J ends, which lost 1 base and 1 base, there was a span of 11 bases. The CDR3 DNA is TGCGCCAGCAGCCAAGGGGTACAGGGATCCTACGAGCAGTACTTC. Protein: CASSQGVQGSYEQYF.

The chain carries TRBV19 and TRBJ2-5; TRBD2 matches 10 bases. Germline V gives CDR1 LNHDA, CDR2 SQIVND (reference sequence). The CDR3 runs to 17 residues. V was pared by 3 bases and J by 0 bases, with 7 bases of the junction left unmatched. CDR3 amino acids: CASSIPRTSGYQETQYF. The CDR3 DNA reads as TGTGCCAGTAGTATCCCAAGGACTAGCGGATACCAAGAGACCCAGTACTTC.

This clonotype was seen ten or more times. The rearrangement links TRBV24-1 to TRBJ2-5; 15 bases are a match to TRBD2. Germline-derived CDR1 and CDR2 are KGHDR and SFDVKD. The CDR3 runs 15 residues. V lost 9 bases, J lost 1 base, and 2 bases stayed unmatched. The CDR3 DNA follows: TGTGCCACCGGGACTAGCGGGAGGTCCCAAGAGACCCAGTACTTC. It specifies CATGTSGRSQETQYF.

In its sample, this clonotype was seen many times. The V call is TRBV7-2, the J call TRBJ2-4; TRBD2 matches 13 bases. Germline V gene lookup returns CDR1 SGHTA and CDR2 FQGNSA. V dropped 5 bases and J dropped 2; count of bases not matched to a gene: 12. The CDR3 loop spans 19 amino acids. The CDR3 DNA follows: TGTGCCAGCAGCGCCCGACTAGCGGGAGGACTAACGACCAAAAACATTCAGTACTTC. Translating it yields CASSARLAGGLTTKNIQYF.

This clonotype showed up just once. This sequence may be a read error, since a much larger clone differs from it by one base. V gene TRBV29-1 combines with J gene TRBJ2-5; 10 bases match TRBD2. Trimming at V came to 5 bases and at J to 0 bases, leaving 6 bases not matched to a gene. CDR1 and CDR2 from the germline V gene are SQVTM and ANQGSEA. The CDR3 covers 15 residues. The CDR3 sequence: CSVSRGTSDQETQYF. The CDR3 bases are TGCAGCGTTTCACGAGGGACTAGCGACCAAGAGACCCAGTACTTC.